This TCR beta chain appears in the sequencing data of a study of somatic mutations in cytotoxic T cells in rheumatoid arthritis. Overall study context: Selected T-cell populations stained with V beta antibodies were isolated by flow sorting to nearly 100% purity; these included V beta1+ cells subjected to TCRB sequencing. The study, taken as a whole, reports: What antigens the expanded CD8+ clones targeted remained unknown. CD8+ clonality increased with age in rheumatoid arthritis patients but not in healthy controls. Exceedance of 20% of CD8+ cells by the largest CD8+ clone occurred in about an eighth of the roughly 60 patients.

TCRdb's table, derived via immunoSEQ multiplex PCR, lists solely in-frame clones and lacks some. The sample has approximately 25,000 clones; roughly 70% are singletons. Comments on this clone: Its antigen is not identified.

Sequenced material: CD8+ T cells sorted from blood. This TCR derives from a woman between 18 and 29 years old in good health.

The CDR3 sequence is CASRPRQTLGNTIYF. In DNA, the CDR3 is TGTGCCAGCAGACCTAGACAGACCCTGGGAAACACCATATATTTT. V usage is TRBV7-9 and J usage is TRBJ1-3; a possible D gene is TRBD1 (5 bases). Trimming took off 6 bases at V and 4 bases at J, with 16 bases between the two ends. The CDR3 runs 15 residues. Germline values: CDR1 SEHNR, CDR2 FQNEAQ (reference sequence). Based on the CDR3 plus reference TRBV7-9 and TRBJ1-3, the full variable domain is DTGVSQNPRHKITKRGQNVTFRCDPISEHNRLYWYRQTLGQGPEFLTYFQNEAQLEKSRLLSDRFSAERPKGSFSTLEIQRTEQGDSAMYLCASRPRQTLGNTIYFGEGSWLTVV.